This TCR beta chain was obtained from a study of shared T cell receptors in the human thymus. This clone turned up a few times. Sequencing was performed with immunoSEQ multiplex PCR; in TCRdb, only in-frame clones are kept and a portion is missing. The sample includes hundreds of thousands of clones, roughly 74% of them seen just once. CDR1 is PRHDT, CDR2 FYEKMQ, per germline (reference sequence). V lost 9 bases and J 4 bases, leaving 12 bases between the germline ends. CDR3 length equals 12 residues. These data also featured in a second study, about human thymus T cells. That source reports: Samples came from healthy Finnish infants during open corrective cardiac surgery. Thymic resections from corrective heart surgery supplied the tissue. Reports from related research described highly overlapping thymic repertoires among unrelated individuals.

The clonotype comes from a boy younger than two with a congenital heart defect. V and J are TRBV13 and TRBJ1-1; perhaps TRBD1 as D (6 bases). The specimen sequenced was thymocytes. The CDR3: CASRQGSTEAFF. Written as DNA, the CDR3 is TGTGCCAGTCGTCAGGGGTCCACTGAAGCTTTCTTT. The variable domain in full, completed from reference TRBV13 and TRBJ1-1, reads AAGVIQSPRHLIKEKRETATLKCYPIPRHDTVYWYQQGPGQDPQFLISFYEKMQSDKGSIPDRFSAQQFSDYHSELNMSSLELGDSALYFCASRQGSTEAFFGQGTRLTVV.